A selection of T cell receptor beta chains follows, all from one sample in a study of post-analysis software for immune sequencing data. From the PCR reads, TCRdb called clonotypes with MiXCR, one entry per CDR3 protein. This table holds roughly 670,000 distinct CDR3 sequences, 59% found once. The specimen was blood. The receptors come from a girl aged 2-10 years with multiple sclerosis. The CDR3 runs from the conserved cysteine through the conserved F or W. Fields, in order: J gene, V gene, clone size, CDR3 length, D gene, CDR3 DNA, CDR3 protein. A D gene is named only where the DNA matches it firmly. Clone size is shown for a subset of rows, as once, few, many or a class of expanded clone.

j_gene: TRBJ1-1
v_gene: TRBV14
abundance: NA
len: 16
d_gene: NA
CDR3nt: TGTGCCAGCAGCCAAAGTCCCCGGGTGAGGGACACTGAAGCTTTCTTT
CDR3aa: CASSQSPRVRDTEAFF

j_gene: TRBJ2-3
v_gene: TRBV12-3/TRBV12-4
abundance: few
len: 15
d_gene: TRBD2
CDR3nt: TGTGCCAGCAGTAAGACTAGCGGGAGCACAGATACGCAGTATTTT
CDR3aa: CASSKTSGSTDTQYF

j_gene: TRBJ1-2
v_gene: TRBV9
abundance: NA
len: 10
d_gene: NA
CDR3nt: TGTGCCAGCAGCCCCCTAGGCTACACCTTC
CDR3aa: CASSPLGYTF

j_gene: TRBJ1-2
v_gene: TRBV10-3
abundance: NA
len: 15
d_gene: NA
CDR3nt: TGTGCCATCAGTGAGACCGAAGAAGGGACTTATGGCTACACCTTC
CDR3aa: CAISETEEGTYGYTF

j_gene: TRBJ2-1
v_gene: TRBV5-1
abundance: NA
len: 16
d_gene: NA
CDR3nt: TGCGCCAGCAGCTTGGAGGCTAGGAGCTCCTACAATGAGCAGTTCTTC
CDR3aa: CASSLEARSSYNEQFF

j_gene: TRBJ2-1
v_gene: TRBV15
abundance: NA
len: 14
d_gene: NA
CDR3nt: TGTGCCACCAGCACCAGCACCGGGGACAATGAGCAGTTCTTC
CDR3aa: CATSTSTGDNEQFF

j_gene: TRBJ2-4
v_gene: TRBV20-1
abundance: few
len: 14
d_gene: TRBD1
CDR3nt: TGCAGTGCTCTCAGGGACAGGGAAAGGAACATTCAGTACTTC
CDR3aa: CSALRDRERNIQYF

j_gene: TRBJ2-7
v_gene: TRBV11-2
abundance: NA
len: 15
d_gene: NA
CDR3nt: TGTGCCAGCAGCCAAGGAGGGAGGACAACCTACGAGCAGTACTTC
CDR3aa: CASSQGGRTTYEQYF

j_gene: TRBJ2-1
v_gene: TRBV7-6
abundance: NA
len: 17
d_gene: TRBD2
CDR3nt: TGTGCCAGCAGCCCCCCCGGGCGACTAGCGGGAGACAATGAGCAGTTCTTC
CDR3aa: CASSPPGRLAGDNEQFF

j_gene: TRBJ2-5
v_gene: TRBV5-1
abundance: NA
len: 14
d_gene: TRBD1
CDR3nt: TGCGCCAGCAGTTTGGGACAGGTCTACAATGAGCAGTACTTC
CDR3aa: CASSLGQVYNEQYF

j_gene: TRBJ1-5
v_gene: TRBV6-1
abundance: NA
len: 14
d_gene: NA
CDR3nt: TGTGCCACCCATCTTTCTGGTAGCAATCAGCCCCAGCATTTT
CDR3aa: CATHLSGSNQPQHF